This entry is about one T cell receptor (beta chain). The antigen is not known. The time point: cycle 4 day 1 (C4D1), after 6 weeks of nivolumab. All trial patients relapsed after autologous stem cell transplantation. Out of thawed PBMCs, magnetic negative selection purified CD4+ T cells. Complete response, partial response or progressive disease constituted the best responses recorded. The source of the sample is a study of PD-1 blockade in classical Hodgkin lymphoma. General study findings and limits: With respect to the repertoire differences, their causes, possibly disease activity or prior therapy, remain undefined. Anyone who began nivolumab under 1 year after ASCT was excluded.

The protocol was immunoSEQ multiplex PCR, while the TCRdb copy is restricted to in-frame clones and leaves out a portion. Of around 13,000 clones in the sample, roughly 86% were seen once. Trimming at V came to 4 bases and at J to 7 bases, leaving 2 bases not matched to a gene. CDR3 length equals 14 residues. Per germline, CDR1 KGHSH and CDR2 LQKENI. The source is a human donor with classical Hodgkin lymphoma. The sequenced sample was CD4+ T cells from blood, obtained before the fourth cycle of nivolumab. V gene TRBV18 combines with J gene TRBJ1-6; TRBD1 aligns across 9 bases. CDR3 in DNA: TGTGCCAGCTCACTACAGGGGGCAAATTCACCCCTCCACTTT. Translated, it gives CASSLQGANSPLHF. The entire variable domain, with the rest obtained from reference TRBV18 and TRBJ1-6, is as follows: NAGVMQNPRHLVRRRGQEARLRCSPMKGHSHVYWYRQLPEEGLKFMVYLQKENIIDESGMPKERFSAEFPKEGPSILRIQQVVRGDSAAYFCASSLQGANSPLHFGNGTRLTVT.